These 23 T cell receptor beta chains came from one sample sequenced in a study of blood T cell repertoires in COVID-19. The protocol was immunoSEQ multiplex PCR, while the TCRdb copy is restricted to in-frame clones and leaves out a portion. The sample lists around 130,000 clones, around 80% occurring once. The sequenced material came from peripheral blood. The source of these receptors is a human donor in a cohort sampled during active COVID-19.

The CDR3: CASSDRGSENTEAFF. DNA for the CDR3: TGTGCCAGCAGTGACAGGGGTTCCGAGAACACTGAAGCTTTCTTT. The gene calls are TRBV21-1 and TRBJ1-1; the D call of TRBD1 is as the table states it, not checked on the DNA. TRBV21-1 is a recognized pseudogene. The CDR3 contains 15 residues.

The chain recombines TRBV4-1 with TRBJ1-5; D gene ambiguous. V lost 4 bases, J lost 2 bases, and 15 bases lay in between. The CDR3 spans 16 residues. Per germline, CDR1 MGHRA and CDR2 YSYEKL. The CDR3 DNA is TGCGCCAGCAGCCTCTATGAAATCTCTGGCAATCAGCCCCAGCATTTT. Translation gives CASSLYEISGNQPQHF.

This clone has a handful of counts. The gene calls are TRBV6-1 and TRBJ2-7; 7 bases fit TRBD2. The CDR3 is made up of 17 amino acids. Trimming removed 0 bases from V and 2 bases from J; junction bases left unmatched: 10. Germline CDR1 and CDR2: MNHNS and SASEGT. The CDR3: CASSEAEGGFPPYEQYF. DNA of the CDR3: TGTGCCAGCAGTGAAGCGGAGGGAGGGTTTCCCCCCTACGAGCAGTACTTC.

The chain combines TRBV2 with TRBJ2-2, with TRBD1 matching over 8 bases. Germline assignment: CDR1 SNHLY and CDR2 FYNNEI. The J segment lost 4 bases and the V segment lost 7 bases, leaving 20 bases of the junction unmatched. This CDR3 is 19 amino acids long. The CDR3 DNA is TGTGCCAGCACCTCTCCCCGGACAGGGATTAAAAAGGGCACCGGGGAGCTGTTTTTT. Translation: CASTSPRTGIKKGTGELFF.

This chain links TRBV4-1 with TRBJ2-3, with 10 bases lining up with TRBD2. The CDR3 extends over 15 amino acids. The germline CDR1 and CDR2 sequences are MGHRA and YSYEKL. Trimming cost V 1 base and J 4 bases; bases outside gene matches: 2. The CDR3 is CASSQVGLASDTQYF. The CDR3 coding sequence is TGCGCCAGCAGCCAAGTGGGACTAGCGTCAGATACGCAGTATTTT.

The chain joins TRBV7-9 to TRBJ1-5, with TRBD1 as a possible D gene (6 bases). V was clipped by 5 bases and J by 2 bases, with 13 bases between them. The germline V gene has CDR1 SEHNR and CDR2 FQNEAQ (reference sequence). The CDR3 runs to 15 residues. In DNA form, the CDR3 reads TGTGCCAGCAGCCCACAGGGTGTGGGCAATCAGCCCCAGCATTTT. This sequence encodes CASSPQGVGNQPQHF.

V is TRBV29-1 and J is TRBJ2-3; 7 nucleotides align to TRBD1. With 4 bases clipped from V and 0 bases from J, the junction kept 4 bases outside the gene matches. Germline V CDR1 and CDR2: SQVTM, ANQGSEA. The CDR3 consists of 14 residues. The CDR3 coding sequence is TGCAGCGTTGTGAGGACAGGTAGCACAGATACGCAGTATTTT. This translates into CSVVRTGSTDTQYF.

This clone was picked up a small number of times. The chain uses TRBV3-1 (or the pseudogene TRBV3-2) and TRBJ1-1, with D perhaps TRBD1 (6 bases). The CDR3 is 15 amino acids. V was clipped by 0 bases and J by 6 bases, with 14 bases between them. Looked up from germline, CDR1 is LGHDT and CDR2 is YNNKEL (reference sequence). Here the CDR3 DNA reads TGTGCCAGCAGCCAAGATTTTACAGGGAGGGCTGAAGCTTTCTTT. Protein: CASSQDFTGRAEAFF.

This rearrangement joins TRBV5-4 to TRBJ2-7; 10 bases match TRBD2. The CDR3 is 15 amino acids. Germline V lookup: CDR1 SGHNT, CDR2 YYREEE (reference sequence). The ends lost 3 bases at V and 0 bases at J; junction bases unmatched: 3. This CDR3 is CASSYGTSDSYEQYF. The CDR3 region has the DNA TGTGCCAGCAGCTATGGGACTAGCGACTCCTACGAGCAGTACTTC.

This rearrangement joins TRBV7-9 to TRBJ1-1; D is unresolved. The CDR3 runs 15 residues. CDR1 SEHNR and CDR2 FQNEAQ come from the germline V gene (reference sequence). V lost 0 bases and J lost 0, with 8 bases in between. CDR3: CASSLAPSMNTEAFF. The CDR3 nucleotides are TGTGCCAGCAGCTTAGCGCCTAGCATGAACACTGAAGCTTTCTTT.

The chain is built from TRBV7-8 and TRBJ2-7; D may be TRBD1 (5 bases). Germline lookup yields CDR1 SGHVS and CDR2 FQNEAQ. The CDR3 spans 15 residues. The V gene lost 5 bases and the J gene lost 1 base, with 15 bases spanning the gap. The CDR3 is CASSPRERTSYEQYF. CDR3 DNA: TGTGCCAGCAGCCCCAGGGAAAGGACATCCTACGAGCAGTACTTC. Complete variable domain (other parts from reference TRBV7-8 and TRBJ2-7): GAGVSQSPRYKVAKRGQDVALRCDPISGHVSLFWYQQALGQGPEFLTYFQNEAQLDKSGLPSDRFFAERPEGSVSTLKIQRTQQEDSAVYLCASSPRERTSYEQYFGPGTRLTVT.

The rearrangement links TRBV6-5 to TRBJ2-1; D may be TRBD2 (6 bases). The V and J ends lost 8 bases and 0 bases respectively, with 8 bases between them. Germline values: CDR1 MNHEY, CDR2 SVGAGI. The CDR3 has 13 residues. CDR3 sequence: CASGGSSYNEQFF. The DNA of the CDR3 is TGTGCCAGCGGGGGGAGCTCCTACAATGAGCAGTTCTTC.

This sequence joins TRBV27 and TRBJ1-2; no clear D. Trimming removed 1 base at V and 8 bases at J, with 11 bases between. CDR3 length equals 13 residues. Germline V gene lookup returns CDR1 MNHEY and CDR2 SMNVEV (reference sequence). Here the CDR3 reads CASSLLAGRGYTF. The CDR3 DNA sequence: TGTGCCAGCAGTTTATTGGCGGGGAGGGGCTACACCTTC.

CDR3 coding DNA: TGTGCCAGCAGCCCAAGCGGGGGTCCCCGCACAGATACGCAGTATTTT. Residues: CASSPSGGPRTDTQYF. The chain uses TRBV7-8 and TRBJ2-3; 8 nucleotides match TRBD2. Trimming took 5 bases from V and 1 from J; bases not matched to a gene: 8. From germline, CDR1 is SGHVS and CDR2 FQNEAQ. The CDR3 has 16 amino acids.

This clone was seen more than once but under ten times. The chain employs TRBV6-4 and TRBJ2-7, with 8 bases identical to TRBD1. This CDR3 spans 18 amino acids. Trimming took 0 bases from V and 4 from J; bases not matched to a gene: 14. Germline CDR1 and CDR2: MRHNA and SNTAGT. CDR3 sequence: CASSDSNGQGIPLYEQYF. The CDR3 coding sequence is TGTGCCAGCAGTGACTCAAACGGACAGGGAATCCCGCTTTACGAGCAGTACTTC.

The chain recombines TRBV2 with TRBJ2-7, with no clear D. V was shortened by 5 bases and J by 4 bases, with 9 bases between the two germline ends. The CDR3 length is 12 residues. CDR1 and CDR2 (germline): SNHLY, FYNNEI. CDR3 in amino acids: CASSPLIYEQYF. In DNA, the CDR3 is TGTGCCAGCAGTCCACTTATATACGAGCAGTACTTC.

The gene calls are TRBV5-6 and TRBJ2-3; D not certain. Germline CDR1 SGHDT, CDR2 YYEEEE. CDR3 length: 14 residues. With 0 bases removed from V and 2 bases from J, the gap between germline ends came to 7 bases. The CDR3 nucleotides read TGTGCCAGCAGCTTGGAACTCATCACAGATACGCAGTATTTT. Its translation is CASSLELITDTQYF.

The chain employs TRBV5-5 and TRBJ1-5, with 8 bases identical to TRBD1. This CDR3 spans 14 amino acids. CDR1 and CDR2 (germline): SGHKS, YYEKEE (reference sequence). V lost 1 base to trimming and J lost 8 bases; unmatched junction nucleotides: 5. CDR3 protein: CASSLFRGREPQHF. DNA for the CDR3: TGTGCCAGCAGCTTGTTCAGGGGGCGAGAGCCCCAGCATTTT.

This clone has a handful of counts. Here the CDR3 DNA reads TGCGCCAGCAGGAAGGGGGCGAACACCGGGGAGCTGTTTTTT. The encoded protein is CASRKGANTGELFF. This rearrangement joins TRBV10-1 to TRBJ2-2, with a weak D call TRBD1 (6 bases). Per the germline V gene, CDR1 is WNHNN and CDR2 is SYGVQD (reference sequence). The CDR3 runs to 14 residues. Deletions cut 6 bases from V and 0 bases from J, with 8 bases between.

V and J are TRBV7-9 and TRBJ2-1; D might be TRBD2 (7 bases). The CDR3 is made up of 16 amino acids. CDR1 and CDR2 (germline): SEHNR, FQNEAQ (reference sequence). V lost 2 bases to trimming and J lost 2 bases, with 13 bases between them. CDR3 region: CASSLMGGPPYNEQFF. The CDR3 nucleotides are TGTGCCAGCAGCTTAATGGGGGGGCCTCCCTACAATGAGCAGTTCTTC.

In its sample, this clone was seen once. The chain carries TRBV5-1 and TRBJ2-7; 7 positions match TRBD2. Germline V gene data show CDR1 as SGHRS and CDR2 as YFSETQ. The length of the CDR3 is 15 residues. J gave up 6 bases and V 3 bases, and 12 bases lay outside the gene matches. The CDR3 sequence is CASSSSGGLAFEQYF. The CDR3 DNA follows: TGCGCCAGCAGCTCCTCCGGGGGGTTGGCGTTCGAGCAGTACTTC.

The chain uses TRBV4-1 and TRBJ2-2, with 7 bases fitting TRBD1. V was pared by 1 base and J by 7 bases, with 6 bases of the junction left unmatched. Germline loops: CDR1 MGHRA, CDR2 YSYEKL. The CDR3 is 15 amino acids. CDR3 nucleotide sequence: TGCGCCAGCAGCCAAGCCCCCCGACAGGGCGGGGAGCTGTTTTTT. As protein: CASSQAPRQGGELFF.

The V gene is TRBV24-1, the J gene TRBJ1-2; unclear D gene. Germline CDR1 is KGHDR and CDR2 is SFDVKD. Trimming removed 4 bases at V and 2 bases at J, with 4 bases between. The CDR3 consists of 12 residues. The CDR3 DNA reads as TGTGCCACCAGTGACGGGAACTATGGCTACACCTTC. This codes for CATSDGNYGYTF.